This is a list of T cell receptor beta chains from one sample in a study of blood T cells in healthy people across ages. TCRdb re-analysed the 5' RACE reads in MiXCR, keeping a single row per CDR3 protein. This sample yields 890,000 or so distinct CDR3 sequences, of which approximately 67% are seen a single time; 28% belongs to the top ten. Input material: blood. The receptors here all came from a man aged 30 to 45 in good health. CDR3s include the opening cysteine and the closing phenylalanine or tryptophan. Fields, in order: CDR3 DNA, CDR3 protein, D gene, V gene, clone size, J gene. D genes are given only for firm matches. Size is stated for part of the rows, as once, few or many counts, or as a class when the clone is expanded.

cdr3_nt: TGTGCCAGCAGCCCCGCACCGGGACAGGGCAGACCAAATGAGCAGTTCTTC; cdr3_aa: CASSPAPGQGRPNEQFF; d_call: TRBD1; v_call: TRBV4-2; clone_size: .; j_call: TRBJ2-1
cdr3_nt: TGTGCCAGCAGCCAAGAGGGGGGGGCGCCCAAAAACATTCAGTACTTC; cdr3_aa: CASSQEGGAPKNIQYF; d_call: .; v_call: TRBV4-2; clone_size: .; j_call: TRBJ2-4
cdr3_nt: TGTGCCATCAGCCCCTCCGGCCTCAGTGATACGCAGTATTTT; cdr3_aa: CAISPSGLSDTQYF; d_call: .; v_call: TRBV10-3; clone_size: once; j_call: TRBJ2-3
cdr3_nt: TGTGCCAGCAGCCCCGAACCCCCTGGGGCCAACGTCCTGACTTTC; cdr3_aa: CASSPEPPGANVLTF; d_call: .; v_call: TRBV11-2; clone_size: .; j_call: TRBJ2-6
cdr3_nt: TGTGCCATCAGCCGGGACATGAAAAGGGGTTTCTCTGGGGCCAACGTCCTGACTTTC; cdr3_aa: CAISRDMKRGFSGANVLTF; d_call: .; v_call: TRBV10-3; clone_size: many; j_call: TRBJ2-6
cdr3_nt: TGCGCCAGCAGCTTGGACAACAGGGGAACAGATACGCAGTATTTT; cdr3_aa: CASSLDNRGTDTQYF; d_call: TRBD1; v_call: TRBV5-1; clone_size: .; j_call: TRBJ2-3
cdr3_nt: TGTGCCAGCAGCTTAGTAGGGGTGGGTGAGCAGTTCTTC; cdr3_aa: CASSLVGVGEQFF; d_call: .; v_call: TRBV7-9; clone_size: .; j_call: TRBJ2-1
cdr3_nt: TGTGCCAGCAGCCAAATGAGGGGCAATCAGCCCCAGCATTTT; cdr3_aa: CASSQMRGNQPQHF; d_call: .; v_call: TRBV3-1; clone_size: few; j_call: TRBJ1-5
cdr3_nt: TGTGCCAGCAGTGAATACACAAGCTCCGACGAGCAGTACTTC; cdr3_aa: CASSEYTSSDEQYF; d_call: .; v_call: TRBV2; clone_size: .; j_call: TRBJ2-7
cdr3_nt: TGTGCCAGCAGCACAGAACTACAAGAGACCCAGTACTTC; cdr3_aa: CASSTELQETQYF; d_call: .; v_call: TRBV7-2; clone_size: .; j_call: TRBJ2-5
cdr3_nt: TGCAGTGCTAGAGATCCGGGCCGGTTCGCGGGAGGGAGCACAGATACGCAGTATTTT; cdr3_aa: CSARDPGRFAGGSTDTQYF; d_call: TRBD2; v_call: TRBV20-1; clone_size: .; j_call: TRBJ2-3
cdr3_nt: TGTGCCAGCAGGGGGGACGGCGAGCCCTTTTCACCCCTCCACTTT; cdr3_aa: CASRGDGEPFSPLHF; d_call: .; v_call: TRBV6-5; clone_size: .; j_call: TRBJ1-6
cdr3_nt: TGTGCCAGCACCAAAGGGGGAAGCTCTGGGGCCAACGTCCTGACTTTC; cdr3_aa: CASTKGGSSGANVLTF; d_call: .; v_call: TRBV7-8; clone_size: .; j_call: TRBJ2-6
cdr3_nt: TGTGCCAGCAGCAATTTCAGGGGCCCGAACACTGAAGCTTTCTTT; cdr3_aa: CASSNFRGPNTEAFF; d_call: .; v_call: TRBV21-1; clone_size: few; j_call: TRBJ1-1
cdr3_nt: TGTGCCAGCAGCTTCGGGGACAGGGGGGGCAATGAGCAGTTCTTC; cdr3_aa: CASSFGDRGGNEQFF; d_call: TRBD1; v_call: TRBV7-3; clone_size: .; j_call: TRBJ2-1
cdr3_nt: TGCAGTGCAATAGCTTCATCCGCCGGGACAGGGGGTACCTACGAGCAGTACTTC; cdr3_aa: CSAIASSAGTGGTYEQYF; d_call: TRBD1; v_call: TRBV20-1; clone_size: .; j_call: TRBJ2-7
cdr3_nt: TGCGCCAGCAGGGTAGAGGGAGGCGGATTTTACGAGCAGTACTTC; cdr3_aa: CASRVEGGGFYEQYF; d_call: .; v_call: TRBV10-2; clone_size: .; j_call: TRBJ2-7
cdr3_nt: TGTGCCAGCAGCCAAGTAAGGGGGCGAAGCGAGCAGTACTTC; cdr3_aa: CASSQVRGRSEQYF; d_call: TRBD1; v_call: TRBV3-1; clone_size: .; j_call: TRBJ2-7